This is a list of T cell receptor beta chains from one sample in a study of regulatory T cells in long-lasting Graves disease. In TCRdb, the multiplex PCR reads were re-called with MiXCR into one record per CDR3 protein. Found here are more than 350,000 distinct CDR3 sequences, 15% of them singletons; the top ten hold 15% to 20%. This sample also appeared in a second study, on T cells in Graves' hyperthyroidism and ophthalmopathy.

The sample consisted of peripheral blood mononuclear cells (PBMCs), taken at new diagnosis, from a patient treated with antithyroid drugs. The receptors originated from a woman in her 30s with Graves disease. Each CDR3 is given with its conserved first and last residue. D genes are given only for firm matches. Where a row states a size, it is once, few, many or the class of an expanded clone; other rows omit it.

J gene | D gene | clone size | V gene | CDR3 protein | CDR3 DNA
TRBJ1-1 | TRBD1 | few | TRBV3-1 | CASSLSGGANTEAFF | TGTGCCAGCAGCCTCTCAGGGGGTGCGAACACTGAAGCTTTCTTT
TRBJ2-3 | TRBD2 | many | TRBV27 | CASSLGGVPSTGTQYF | TGTGCCAGCAGTTTGGGGGGGGTACCATCCACTGGTACGCAGTATTTT
TRBJ2-3 | - | many | TRBV6-1 | CASSLTRSTDTQYF | TGTGCCAGCAGTCTGACTAGAAGCACAGATACGCAGTATTTT
TRBJ2-5 | TRBD2 | - | TRBV5-5 | CASSLAGTSGSVRNPYGQYF | TGTGCCAGCAGCTTGGCAGGAACTAGCGGGAGCGTTAGGAACCCCTACGGGCAGTACTTC
TRBJ2-3 | TRBD1 | many | TRBV24-1 | CATRGQGKTSRTDTQYF | TGTGCCACCAGAGGACAGGGTAAAACTAGCAGGACGGATACGCAGTATTTT
TRBJ2-7 | TRBD2 | many | TRBV12-3/TRBV12-4 | CASSRGLAGAGQYF | TGTGCCAGCAGTCGGGGACTAGCGGGAGCAGGGCAGTACTTC
TRBJ2-7 | TRBD2 | - | TRBV20-1 | CSAEKREHGYEQYF | TGCAGTGCCGAGAAGCGGGAGCACGGCTACGAGCAGTACTTC
TRBJ2-7 | - | many | TRBV30 | CAWSRRQVHSYEQYF | TGTGCCTGGAGTAGGAGACAGGTCCACTCCTACGAGCAGTACTTC
TRBJ2-7 | - | many | TRBV5-1 | CASSSQGGVYEQYF | TGCGCCAGCAGTTCCCAGGGTGGAGTCTACGAGCAGTACTTC
TRBJ1-2 | - | many | TRBV18 | CASSPGSESYGYTF | TGTGCCAGCTCACCAGGGAGTGAGTCCTATGGCTACACCTTC
TRBJ1-5 | - | many | TRBV13 | CASSPSGTDSNQPQHF | TGTGCCAGCAGCCCCTCCGGTACGGATAGCAATCAGCCCCAGCATTTT
TRBJ2-1 | TRBD2 | many | TRBV5-1 | CASSPPGTSGVNEQFF | TGCGCCAGCAGCCCACCCGGGACTAGCGGGGTCAATGAGCAGTTCTTC
TRBJ2-1 | TRBD2 | many | TRBV20-1 | CSAIGLLAGDINEQFF | TGCAGTGCTATAGGGCTACTAGCGGGAGATATCAATGAGCAGTTCTTC